This TCR beta chain derives from a study of Ad26.COV2.S vaccination and SARS-CoV-2 variants. Whole-study results and caveats: There was reportedly substantial breadth in spike-specific CD8+ and CD4+ T cell responses after vaccination. Breadth measured for non-spike TCRs was similar across vaccine and placebo recipients.

Turning to this clone: The antigen is undetermined.

The CDR3 is made up of 18 amino acids. V gave up 4 bases and J gave up 3 bases; unmatched junction bases: 18. Germline CDR1 GTSNPN, CDR2 SVGIG (reference sequence). Described treatment: about 20 received Ad26.COV2.S at low or high dose, single or two shots; roughly five received placebo; per-sample allocation not given. Material that was analyzed had been drawn on day 63 after the first vaccine or placebo injection. Data came from immunoSEQ multiplex PCR; TCRdb stores just in-frame clones and leaves some out. The table shows roughly 500,000 clones, with roughly 87% occurring only once. The chain uses TRBV30 and TRBJ2-1; TRBD2 aligns across 7 bases. The material was peripheral blood, obtained in a trial of Ad26.COV2.S vaccine versus placebo. The receptor was derived from a person between 18 and 60 years old who received the Ad26.COV2.S COVID-19 vaccine or a placebo. The CDR3 DNA sequence: TGTGCCTGGACCCTGGAGCGGGAACCCCTGGGCCTCTACAATGAGCAGTTCTTC. Translating gives CAWTLEREPLGLYNEQFF.